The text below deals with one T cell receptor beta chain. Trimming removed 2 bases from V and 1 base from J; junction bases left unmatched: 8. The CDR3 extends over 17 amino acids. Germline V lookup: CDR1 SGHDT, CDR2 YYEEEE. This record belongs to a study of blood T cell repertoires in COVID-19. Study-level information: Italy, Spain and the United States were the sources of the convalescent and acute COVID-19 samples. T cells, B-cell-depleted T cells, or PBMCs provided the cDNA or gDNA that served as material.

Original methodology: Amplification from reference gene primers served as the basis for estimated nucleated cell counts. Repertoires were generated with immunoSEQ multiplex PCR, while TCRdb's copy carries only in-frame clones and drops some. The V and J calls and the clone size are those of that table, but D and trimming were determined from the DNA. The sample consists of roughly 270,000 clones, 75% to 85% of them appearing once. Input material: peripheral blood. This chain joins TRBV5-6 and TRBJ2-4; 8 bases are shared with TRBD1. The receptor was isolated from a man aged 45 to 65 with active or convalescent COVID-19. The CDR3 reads CASSLRPTGGAKNIQYF. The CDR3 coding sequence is TGTGCCAGCAGCTTAAGACCTACAGGGGGTGCCAAAAACATTCAGTACTTC. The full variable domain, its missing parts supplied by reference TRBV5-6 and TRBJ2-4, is DAGVTQSPTHLIKTRGQQVTLRCSPKSGHDTVSWYQQALGQGPQFIFQYYEEEERQRGNFPDRFSGHQFPNYSSELNVNALLLGDSALYLCASSLRPTGGAKNIQYFGAGTRLSVL.